A single sample is the source of the 9 T cell receptor beta chains below, sequenced in a study of blood T cell repertoires in COVID-19. TCRdb's table, derived via immunoSEQ multiplex PCR, lists solely in-frame clones and lacks some. The sample has tens of thousands of clones, about nine tenths seen once; the top ten hold roughly 21%. The sample was peripheral blood. The receptors come from a man in his fifties or sixties with active COVID-19.

This clone was observed a handful of times. V gene TRBV9 combines with J gene TRBJ2-5; 8 bases are a match to TRBD2. The J segment lost 5 bases and the V segment lost 0 bases, leaving 6 bases of the junction unmatched. The CDR3 has 15 amino acids. Germline lookup yields CDR1 SGDLS and CDR2 YYNGEE. In DNA form, the CDR3 reads TGTGCCAGCAGCGTAGTACCGGGACTAGGGGAGACCCAGTACTTC. This translates into CASSVVPGLGETQYF.

This sequence joins TRBV6-5 and TRBJ2-7; no firm D call. V was shortened by 6 bases and J by 3 bases, with 12 bases between the two germline ends. The CDR3 sequence is 13 residues long. Germline-derived CDR1 and CDR2 are MNHEY and SVGAGI. Here the CDR3 DNA reads TGTGCCAGCAGCCTCCAAGTAGACTACGAGCAGTACTTC. It encodes CASSLQVDYEQYF.

This clone was observed a few times. V gene TRBV4-3 combines with J gene TRBJ1-2, with 7 bases lining up with TRBD1. The V and J ends lost 4 bases and 8 bases, in that order; junction bases with no gene match: 7. Germline CDR1 and CDR2: LGHNA and YSLEER. There are 13 residues in the CDR3. Here the CDR3 DNA reads TGCGCCAGCAGCCCAGGGACAGTAAGAGGCTACACCTTC. Its translation: CASSPGTVRGYTF.

This clone occurred a few times. V is TRBV24-1 and J is TRBJ2-2; D is perhaps TRBD2 (5 bases). This CDR3 has 15 residues. Germline V gene sequence: CDR1 KGHDR, CDR2 SFDVKD. V was trimmed by 4 bases and J by 7 bases, leaving 15 bases between them. This CDR3 is CATSDRRTLSGELFF. DNA of the CDR3: TGTGCCACCAGTGACCGCCGGACTTTGAGCGGGGAGCTGTTTTTT.

This clone was found once. This chain links TRBV3-1 (or the pseudogene TRBV3-2) with TRBJ2-7; 9 nucleotides agree with TRBD2. V dropped 0 bases and J dropped 5; count of bases not matched to a gene: 8. The germline gives CDR1 LGHDT, CDR2 YNNKEL (reference sequence). The CDR3 runs to 16 residues. In DNA form, the CDR3 reads TGTGCCAGCAGCCAAGATCGCCTAGCGGGACGCCACGAGCAGTACTTC. It encodes CASSQDRLAGRHEQYF.

The J gene is TRBJ2-2, the V gene TRBV4-1; perhaps TRBD2 as D (6 bases). V lost 5 bases, J lost 6 bases, and 16 bases lay in between. Germline lookup yields CDR1 MGHRA and CDR2 YSYEKL. The CDR3 has 15 residues. DNA of the CDR3: TGCGCCAGCAGCTACACCGGGGGAAGAGCCGGGGAGCTGTTTTTT. The encoded protein is CASSYTGGRAGELFF.

This clone appeared a few times. This rearrangement joins TRBV11-3 to TRBJ2-7, with D perhaps matching TRBD1 (6 bases). The V and J ends lost 5 bases and 2 bases respectively, with 13 bases between them. The CDR3 sequence is 14 residues long. Looked up from germline, CDR1 is SGHNT and CDR2 is YENEEA. The CDR3 loop is CASSPRTDPYEQYF. The CDR3 DNA is TGTGCCAGCAGCCCCCGGACAGACCCCTACGAGCAGTACTTC. Full variable domain (rest looked up from reference TRBV11-3 and TRBJ2-7): EAGVVQSPRYKIIEKKQPVAFWCNPISGHNTLYWYLQNLGQGPELLIRYENEEAVDDSQLPKDRFSAERLKGVDSTLKIQPAELGDSAVYLCASSPRTDPYEQYFGPGTRLTVT.

The chain joins TRBV13 to TRBJ2-7; 8 nucleotides match TRBD2. The V gene end was trimmed by 4 bases and the J gene end by 7 bases; junction bases not matched to a gene: 12. CDR1 and CDR2 (germline): PRHDT, FYEKMQ (reference sequence). This CDR3 is built from 15 residues. CDR3 loop: CASSSRGGPLEEQYF. The CDR3, as DNA: TGTGCCAGCAGCTCCCGGGGGGGGCCCTTGGAGGAGCAGTACTTC.

The chain has TRBV28 and TRBJ2-3; 9 positions match TRBD2. The CDR3 covers 17 residues. Germline values: CDR1 MDHEN, CDR2 SYDVKM. J lost 6 bases, V lost 5 bases, and 15 bases had no gene match. In DNA, the CDR3 is TGTGCCAGCAGTCCCTTCGGGAGCGGGAGGATGAGGGATACGCAGTATTTT. This translates into CASSPFGSGRMRDTQYF.